These T cell receptor beta chains were read from a single sample in a study of CD8+ T cells in alopecia areata. The table came from immunoSEQ multiplex PCR; TCRdb's copy has only in-frame clones and leaves some out. The sample lists under 350,000 clones, more than 45% occurring once. The sequencing here drew on CD4+ T cells sorted from blood, taken at week 24, from a patient treated with tofacitinib. All receptors come from a human donor with alopecia areata. CDR3s include the opening cysteine and the closing phenylalanine or tryptophan.

V gene,J gene,CDR3 protein
TRBV7-9,TRBJ2-3,CASSFERGQGPSTDTQYF
TRBV2,TRBJ1-2,CASSELTGTGIGYTF
TRBV7-2,TRBJ1-1,CASSLRQGSGTEAFF
TRBV6-5,TRBJ1-2,CASSSIKLSSDYGYTF
TRBV10-2,TRBJ2-3,CASSPGLDRDTQYF
TRBV29-1,TRBJ1-1,CSVSQGGGNTEAFF
TRBV30,TRBJ2-6,CAWRTPRGGSGANVLTF
TRBV5-1,TRBJ2-1,CASSLGLAGTNEQFF
TRBV7-9,TRBJ1-3,CASSLSTVSGNTIYF
TRBV30,TRBJ1-2,CAWSPDRGQNYGYTF
TRBV7-9,TRBJ1-5,CASSQDGNQPQHF
TRBV30,TRBJ1-3,CAWSSSGNTIYF
TRBV30,TRBJ1-4,CAWSPWSVGREKLFF
TRBV30,TRBJ2-4,CAWSVPPNRDIQYF
TRBV11-2,TRBJ1-1,CASSPQGKAFF
TRBV11-2,TRBJ1-2,CASSLEGSLGYTF
TRBV2,TRBJ1-4,CASSVGRGAEKLFF
TRBV6-6,TRBJ2-7,CASSYTSRFYEQYF
TRBV28,TRBJ2-7,CASSLSREQYF
TRBV4-3,TRBJ2-3,CASSQVGAPTDTQYF
TRBV9,TRBJ2-3,CASSVVAASTDTQYF
TRBV18,TRBJ2-5,CASSADQTQYF
TRBV29-1,TRBJ1-1,CSVEGLPEAFF
TRBV25-1,TRBJ2-2,CASSEAGWDTGELFF
TRBV4-1,TRBJ2-2,CASSQPMGQGGELFF
TRBV4-1,TRBJ2-5,CASSQVLETQYF
TRBV19,TRBJ1-2,CASSIAGANYGYTF
TRBV4-1,TRBJ2-6,CASSQAHSGANVLTF
TRBV29-1,TRBJ2-3,CSVDGLAGGTDTQYF
TRBV12-5,TRBJ1-4,CASGQGLGEKLFF
TRBV2,TRBJ2-2,CATRGQGSTGELFF